Given below is one T cell receptor beta chain in context. Its antigen is unknown. Sequenced by immunoSEQ multiplex PCR; TCRdb stores in-frame clones only, minus some. The top ten clones hold under 0.45% of a sample with millions of clones, more than 80% of them seen once. The sample belongs to a study of shared clonotypes between healthy human individuals. Germline loops: CDR1 SGHRS, CDR2 YFSETQ. Trimming cost V 3 bases and J 2 bases; bases outside gene matches: 2. The CDR3 has 14 residues. Whole-study findings and limits: Estimated clonotype richness was generally higher in naive than memory subsets. It was the few donors that limited the genetic and exposure-history diversity represented. Clonotype sharing among the donors was expected to vary with sequencing depth.

The rearrangement uses TRBV5-1 and TRBJ2-3; 8 bases are a match to TRBD1. Sequencing was performed on naive CD4+ T cells from PBMCs. Indicated subset: CD45RA+ positively selected. This TCR derives from a man between 18 and 35 years old in good health. Some clones in this sample may be carry-over from other donors' samples. The chain's CDR3 is CASSSQGATDTQYF. The DNA for the CDR3 is TGCGCCAGCAGCTCCCAGGGGGCCACAGATACGCAGTATTTT. Full variable domain (outside the CDR3, taken from reference TRBV5-1 and TRBJ2-3): KAGVTQTPRYLIKTRGQQVTLSCSPISGHRSVSWYQQTPGQGLQFLFEYFSETQRNKGNFPGRFSGRQFSNSRSEMNVSTLELGDSALYLCASSSQGATDTQYFGPGTRLTVL.